These T cell receptor beta chains were read from a single sample in a study of shared clonotypes between healthy human individuals. Assay: immunoSEQ multiplex PCR; the TCRdb copy retains only in-frame clones and omits some. The data contain about 1.1 million clones, around 78% of them singletons. The sequenced material came from memory CD4+ T cells from PBMCs. Receptors were obtained from a man aged 18 to 35 in good health. Some clones in this sample may be carry-over from other donors' samples. The CDR3 runs from the conserved cysteine through the conserved F or W. Fields, in order: V gene, J gene, CDR3 protein.

>TRBV7-9|TRBJ1-2
CASSPQNYGYTF
>TRBV9|TRBJ2-5
CASSPYPTTGETQYF
>TRBV9|TRBJ2-7
CASSVGEGGPYEQYF
>TRBV6-1|TRBJ1-1
CASSEGPRPEAFF
>TRBV6-1|TRBJ1-4
CASTPGGVWEKLFF
>TRBV5-4|TRBJ2-3
CASSSILDTQYF
>TRBV5-1|TRBJ2-5
CASSGGTARQETQYF
>TRBV19|TRBJ2-7
CASSARGSSYEQYF
>TRBV2|TRBJ2-3
CASSEGTGADTQYF
>TRBV25-1|TRBJ1-2
CASSDLKSGGGYTF
>TRBV6-6|TRBJ2-2
CASSYRTRMNTGELFF
>TRBV5-4|TRBJ1-1
CASSLDPMNTEAFF
>TRBV19|TRBJ1-1
CASSINRDTEAFF
>TRBV25-1|TRBJ2-6
CASSPSGANVLTF
>TRBV5-1|TRBJ2-1
CASSPTMRSSYNEQFF
>TRBV7-9|TRBJ2-1
CAMGKWESYNEQFF
>TRBV7-2|TRBJ2-7
CASSFPGRGYEQYF
>TRBV28|.
CASQIPSGAYEQYF
>TRBV7-2|TRBJ2-1
CASSKRDSPSGSYNEQFF
>TRBV28|TRBJ2-1
CASSKMSGALYNEQFF
>TRBV5-4|TRBJ2-5
CASSYRAETQYF
>TRBV20-1|TRBJ2-7
CSARAGGRRNF
>TRBV28|TRBJ2-5
CASSLRIQETQYF
>TRBV7-9|TRBJ2-3
CASSLTLGGAGSDTQYF
>TRBV6-5|TRBJ2-7
CASSYSVGTPTYEQYF
>TRBV7-9|TRBJ1-3
CASSSKGRKPSGNTIYF
>TRBV6-6|TRBJ2-7
CAISEVDKGSYEQYF
>TRBV6-5|TRBJ2-7
CASRSQREGPYEQYF
>TRBV7-2|TRBJ1-2
CASSLERYYGYTF
>TRBV5-1|TRBJ2-3
CASSLAGTTDTQYF
>TRBV7-9|TRBJ1-2
CASTTSYKDYGYTF
>TRBV20-1|TRBJ2-3
CSVIGTTQYF
>TRBV19|TRBJ1-5
CASRAQGVNSNQPQHF
>TRBV6-5|TRBJ1-1
CASSYGILNTEAFF
>TRBV7-3|TRBJ2-3
CASSSRQGTDTQYF
>TRBV18|TRBJ2-5
CASSPLQQETQYF
>TRBV19|TRBJ2-5
CASSRDSLQETQYF
>TRBV28|TRBJ2-2
CASSLRQITGELFF
>TRBV6-5|TRBJ2-7
CASSSSQGPSGYEQYF
>TRBV2|TRBJ2-1
CASQALAGDSNEQFF
>TRBV5-1|TRBJ2-7
CASSYGGTGRSGIPYEQYF
>TRBV28|TRBJ1-5
CASLTEGRGHNQPQHF
>TRBV30|TRBJ1-2
CAGGEGAYGYTF
>TRBV5-1|TRBJ2-7
CASSLTRGPYEQYF
>TRBV7-9|TRBJ1-2
CASSRRGANYGYTF
>TRBV5-1|TRBJ1-2
CASKVEITDYGYTF
>TRBV27|TRBJ1-1
CASSWGPNTEAFF
>TRBV27|TRBJ1-1
CASSLKPGGLMAFF
>TRBV29-1|TRBJ2-4
CSVEARGGNIQYF
>TRBV11-2|TRBJ1-2
CASSQGGGVHYGYTF
>TRBV7-2|TRBJ1-1
CASSSPDRVVTEAFF
>TRBV28|TRBJ2-1
CASSWGGRSYNEQFF
>TRBV5-6|TRBJ2-7
CASRQDRMYEQYF
>TRBV18|TRBJ1-1
CASSPTRDRPNTEAFF
>TRBV7-9|TRBJ1-4
CASSFSGQGANEKLFF
>TRBV29-1|TRBJ1-5
CSVGDRVDQPQHF
>TRBV7-9|TRBJ2-7
CASSLGQGAIVSLSREQYF
>TRBV2|TRBJ2-7
CATQVGGRVIEQYF
>TRBV30|TRBJ2-4
CAWSVAGEDIQYF